This T cell receptor beta chain was captured by sequencing in a study of blood T cells in healthy people across ages. A second PCR, run for about 6 to 11 cycles, used a sample-barcoded 5' primer plus a J-beta primer mix. MiXCR, applied by TCRdb to the 5' RACE reads, yields one record per CDR3 protein. The repertoire consists of hundreds of thousands of distinct CDR3 sequences, with approximately 26% occurring once and the leading ten covering approximately 3.6%. The V gene's germline CDR1 is SGDLS and CDR2 YYNGEE. The CDR3 covers 15 residues. Trimming cost V 0 bases and J 5 bases, with 14 bases left between them. These same records also appear under a second study, on T cells of mothers and their children.

This rearrangement joins TRBV9 to TRBJ1-1; tentative D call: TRBD1 (6 bases). This TCR came from a boy aged 2 to 10 in good health. The material sequenced was blood. CDR3 amino acids: CASSVAPGAGTEAFF. The CDR3 nucleotides are TGTGCCAGCAGCGTAGCTCCGGGGGCGGGAACTGAAGCTTTCTTT.